This TCR beta chain was captured by sequencing in a study of T cell responses to AZD1222 COVID-19 vaccine. Broader study findings: Unmutated variant regions reportedly attract nearly half of all spike-specific TCRs.

This CDR3 is built from 22 residues. V shed 2 bases and J 5 bases; nucleotides not matched to a gene: 27. CDR1 LGHNA and CDR2 YSLEER come from the germline V gene. This table comes from immunoSEQ multiplex PCR, and its TCRdb copy is limited to in-frame clones, with some not included. The data contain 90,000 to 120,000 clones, about nine tenths of them seen just once; the ten biggest clones take up over 3.5%. Points on this clone: What it recognizes is unknown.

The clonotype was recovered from an adult in good health. The specimen was peripheral blood, collected on day 0 of AZD1222 vaccination. The J gene is TRBJ2-5, the V gene TRBV4-3, with 9 bases identical to TRBD2. The CDR3 here is CASSQNRGRAKGTLSRGETQYF. The CDR3 DNA sequence: TGCGCCAGCAGCCAAAATCGCGGGAGGGCCAAGGGGACTCTCAGCAGGGGGGAGACCCAGTACTTC.